A selection of T cell receptor beta chains follows, all from one sample in a study of metastatic and nonmetastatic thyroid tumors. TCRdb reprocessed the PCR reads via MiXCR. The sample includes approximately 15,000 clones, about 3.7% of them seen just once. The sample consisted of tumor tissue. These receptors came from a female donor with papillary thyroid cancer or a benign thyroid nodule (not recorded which). Some clones in this sample may be carry-over from other donors' samples. Both conserved end residues are part of each CDR3. A D gene is named only where the DNA matches it firmly. Size is omitted from some rows. Given values are once, few, many or a class for expanded clones.

>TRBV28|NA|TRBJ1-2|NA
CASRGGDGLGYTF
TGTGCCAGCAGGGGTGGGGACGGGCTGGGCTACACCTTC
>TRBV15|NA|TRBJ1-6|few
CATSRDGTSSPLHF
TGTGCCACCAGCAGAGACGGTACAAGTTCACCCCTCCACTTT
>TRBV6-1|TRBD2|TRBJ2-1|few
CAGSGREYNEQFF
TGTGCCGGAAGCGGGAGGGAGTACAATGAGCAGTTCTTC
>TRBV9|NA|TRBJ1-4|NA
CASSTGGEKLFF
TGTGCCAGCAGCACGGGAGGGGAAAAACTGTTTTTT
>TRBV6-1|NA|TRBJ2-2|few
CASRFDSLGNTGELFF
TGTGCCAGCAGATTCGACAGCCTGGGGAACACCGGGGAGCTGTTTTTT
>TRBV29-1|NA|TRBJ1-1|few
CSSTMDTEAFF
TGCAGCAGTACGATGGACACTGAAGCTTTCTTT
>TRBV27|NA|TRBJ2-7|few
CASSLQGQSSYEQYF
TGTGCCAGCAGTTTGCAAGGGCAGAGCTCCTACGAGCAGTACTTC
>TRBV5-8|TRBD2|TRBJ2-5|few
CASSSGLAGGPTGETQYF
TGTGCCAGCAGCTCCGGACTAGCGGGAGGACCTACAGGGGAGACCCAGTACTTC
>TRBV6-2/TRBV6-3|TRBD2|TRBJ2-7|few
CANSTSSGNSFLEQYF
TGTGCCAACAGTACCTCGAGCGGGAATTCTTTTCTCGAGCAGTACTTC
>TRBV19|NA|TRBJ1-2|NA
CASSPSRQTGYTF
TGTGCCAGTAGTCCATCCCGACAGACCGGCTACACCTTC
>TRBV6-1|TRBD1|TRBJ2-5|many
CASTLGTVGTQYF
TGTGCCAGCACGCTCGGGACAGTCGGGACCCAGTACTTC
>TRBV6-1|NA|TRBJ1-1|NA
CASRESGRVNTEAFF
TGTGCCAGCCGTGAATCCGGCAGGGTGAACACTGAAGCTTTCTTT
>TRBV12-3/TRBV12-4|NA|TRBJ1-2|NA
CASRRSAGSYGYTF
TGTGCCAGCAGGAGATCGGCAGGGAGCTATGGCTACACCTTC
>TRBV6-1|NA|TRBJ2-6|many
CASSLRVSGANVLTF
TGTGCCAGCAGCCTCAGGGTTTCCGGGGCCAACGTCCTGACTTTC
>TRBV12-3/TRBV12-4|NA|TRBJ1-5|few
CASSLTLSNQPQHF
TGTGCCAGCAGTTTAACACTTAGCAATCAGCCCCAGCATTTT
>TRBV12-3/TRBV12-4|NA|TRBJ1-5|NA
CASSLTGNQPQHF
TGTGCCAGCAGCCTGACAGGAAATCAGCCCCAGCATTTT
>TRBV19|TRBD2|TRBJ2-5|medium-sized
CASSPGLAGEEETQYF
TGTGCCAGTAGTCCGGGACTAGCGGGAGAGGAAGAGACCCAGTACTTC
>TRBV30|NA|TRBJ1-2|NA
CAWDGRGVHYGYTF
TGTGCCTGGGACGGTAGGGGAGTACACTATGGCTACACCTTC
>TRBV29-1|NA|TRBJ2-7|few
CSAGKGMRYEQYF
TGCAGCGCCGGGAAGGGAATGAGGTACGAGCAGTACTTC